The table lists the clone carrying this T cell receptor (beta chain) with many counts. The data are from a study of T cells in Graves' hyperthyroidism and ophthalmopathy. This CDR3 comprises 15 residues. From germline, CDR1 is SGHTA and CDR2 FQGNSA. Trimming took 0 bases from V and 5 from J, leaving 13 bases between them. What was amplified from RNA transcripts were TCR beta CDR3 regions. HTBI primers drove first-round RT-PCR of the TCR CDR3. TCRdb independently ran MiXCR on the multiplex PCR reads; one entry per CDR3 protein. The sample yields approximately 520,000 distinct CDR3 sequences, approximately 25% seen once.

This sequence originates from a woman in her 30s with Graves' ophthalmopathy. Sequenced sample: blood. The rearrangement joins TRBV7-2 to TRBJ2-5, with D perhaps TRBD2 (6 bases). The CDR3: CASSLASGYYETQYF. The CDR3 region has the DNA TGTGCCAGCAGCTTAGCGAGCGGGTATTACGAGACCCAGTACTTC.